This T cell receptor (beta chain) was sequenced during a study of cytomegalovirus exposure and HLA in healthy donors (TCRdb year 2017). Turning to the overall study: A later analysis indicated that the 95 to 150 validation repertoires were generated on the platform also employed for the approximately 700 repertoires of the first cohort. The study aimed to test whether cataloging public T cell receptors could reveal signatures of past pathogen exposure. Besides the first cohort of roughly 640 subjects, a separate validation cohort made up of roughly 120 different subjects was used. To predict cytomegalovirus infection status, the study brought together high-throughput TCR immunosequencing, statistical association of individual TCRs with disease status, and machine learning. General findings and caveats noted by the study authors: A later analysis lacked HLA typing for the validation cohort, so it scored co-occurrence in that cohort across all 110 or so repertoires. It was suggested by the authors that the approach could potentially be generalized to other disease states and immunological phenotypes. Three of the identified cytomegalovirus-associated TCR beta chains were confirmed in vitro to be specific for cytomegalovirus antigens. A total of 150 or so TCR beta chains were listed by the study as associated with cytomegalovirus. Of the cluster scores, about 94% were above 0 in a later analysis, which found that TCRs clustered in the first cohort also tended to co-occur in the approximately 130 validation repertoires. In both the original and validation cohorts, the classifier was reported to diagnose cytomegalovirus status with high specificity and sensitivity. Most TCR sequences were observed very rarely across donors, whereas some public TCRs were present in many individuals.

With respect to this clone: What antigen it recognizes has not been identified. No base-level quality is on record; no much larger clone is a single base apart.

Libraries were made using the immunoSEQ multiplex PCR assay. On the study's bioinformatics: A statistical classification framework was built to diagnose cytomegalovirus status from the catalog of TCR beta chain sequences. TCRdb obtained this table from immuneACCESS and retained in-frame rearrangements with V and J assigned. These tables miss some clones; where compared with another copy, unresolved V genes account for less than half of the shortfall, and the remainder is unexplained. V and J calls and clone size are those listed in that table; D and trimming were worked out from the DNA. The sample profile shows 50,000 to 65,000 clones; roughly 89% of them were found once. 15% of the sample is taken by the ten largest. The donors were included in the validation cohort of some 120 subjects, a group kept apart from the approximately 700-subject first cohort. The CDR3, cysteine through phenylalanine, is 13 amino acids long. Only CDR3 DNA remains: 39 bases, in frame from the first base. After removal of 5 bases from V and 4 bases from J, the junction retains 3 bases not matched to a gene. From the germline V gene, CDR1 is SGHTA and CDR2 is FQGTGA.

This TCR was recovered from a woman aged 18-29 years in good health and CMV-seronegative. The sequence joins TRBV7-3 to TRBJ1-2, with 8 bases in between that match TRBD1. Source material: PBMCs. The CDR3 corresponds to CASSPGTGYGYTF. The nucleotide sequence reads as follows: TGTGCCAGCAGCCCCGGGACAGGCTATGGCTACACCTTC.